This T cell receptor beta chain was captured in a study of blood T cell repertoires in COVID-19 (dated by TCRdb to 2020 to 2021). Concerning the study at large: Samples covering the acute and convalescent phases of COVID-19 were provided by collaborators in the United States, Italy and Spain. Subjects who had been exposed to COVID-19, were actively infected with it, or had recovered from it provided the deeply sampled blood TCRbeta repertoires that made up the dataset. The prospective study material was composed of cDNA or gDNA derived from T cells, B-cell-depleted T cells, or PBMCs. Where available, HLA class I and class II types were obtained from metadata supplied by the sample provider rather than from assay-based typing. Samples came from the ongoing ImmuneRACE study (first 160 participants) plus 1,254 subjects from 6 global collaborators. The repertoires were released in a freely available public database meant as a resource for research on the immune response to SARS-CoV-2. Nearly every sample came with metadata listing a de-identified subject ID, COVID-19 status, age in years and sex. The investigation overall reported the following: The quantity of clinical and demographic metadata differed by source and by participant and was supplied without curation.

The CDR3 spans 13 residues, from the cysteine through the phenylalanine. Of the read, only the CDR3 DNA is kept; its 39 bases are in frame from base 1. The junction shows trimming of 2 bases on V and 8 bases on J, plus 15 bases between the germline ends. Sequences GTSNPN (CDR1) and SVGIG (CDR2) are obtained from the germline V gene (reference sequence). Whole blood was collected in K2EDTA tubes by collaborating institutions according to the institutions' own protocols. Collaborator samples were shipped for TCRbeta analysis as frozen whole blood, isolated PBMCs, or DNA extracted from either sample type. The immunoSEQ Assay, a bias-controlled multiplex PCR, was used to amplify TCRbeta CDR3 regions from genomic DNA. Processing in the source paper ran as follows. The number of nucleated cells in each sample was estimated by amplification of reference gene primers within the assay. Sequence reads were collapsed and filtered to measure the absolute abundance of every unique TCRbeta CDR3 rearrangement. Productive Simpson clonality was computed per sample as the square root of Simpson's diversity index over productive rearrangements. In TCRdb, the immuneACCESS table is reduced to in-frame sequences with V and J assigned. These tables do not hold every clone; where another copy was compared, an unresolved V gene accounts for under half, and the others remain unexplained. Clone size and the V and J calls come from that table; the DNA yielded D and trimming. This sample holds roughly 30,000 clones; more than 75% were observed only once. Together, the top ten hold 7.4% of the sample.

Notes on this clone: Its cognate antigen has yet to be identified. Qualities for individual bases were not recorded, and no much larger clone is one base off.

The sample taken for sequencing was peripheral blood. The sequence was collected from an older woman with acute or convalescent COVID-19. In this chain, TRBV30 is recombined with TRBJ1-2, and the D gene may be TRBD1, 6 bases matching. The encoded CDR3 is CAWSRLGAEGYTF. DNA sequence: TGTGCCTGGAGTCGGCTGGGGGCCGAAGGCTACACCTTC.